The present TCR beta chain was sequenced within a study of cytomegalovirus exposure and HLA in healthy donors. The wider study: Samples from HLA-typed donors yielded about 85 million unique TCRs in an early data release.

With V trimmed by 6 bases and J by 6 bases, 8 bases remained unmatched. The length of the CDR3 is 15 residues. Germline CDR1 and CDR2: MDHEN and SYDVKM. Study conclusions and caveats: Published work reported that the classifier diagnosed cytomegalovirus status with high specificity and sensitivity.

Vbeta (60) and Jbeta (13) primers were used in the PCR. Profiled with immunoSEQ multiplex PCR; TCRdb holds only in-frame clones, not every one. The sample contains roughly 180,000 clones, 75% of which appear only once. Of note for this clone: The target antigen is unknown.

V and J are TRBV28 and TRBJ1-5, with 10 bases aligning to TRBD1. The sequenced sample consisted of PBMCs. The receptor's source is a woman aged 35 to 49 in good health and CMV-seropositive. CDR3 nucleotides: TGTGCCAGCAGAACCGACAGGGGGCTAGTTCAGCCCCAGCATTTT. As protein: CASRTDRGLVQPQHF.